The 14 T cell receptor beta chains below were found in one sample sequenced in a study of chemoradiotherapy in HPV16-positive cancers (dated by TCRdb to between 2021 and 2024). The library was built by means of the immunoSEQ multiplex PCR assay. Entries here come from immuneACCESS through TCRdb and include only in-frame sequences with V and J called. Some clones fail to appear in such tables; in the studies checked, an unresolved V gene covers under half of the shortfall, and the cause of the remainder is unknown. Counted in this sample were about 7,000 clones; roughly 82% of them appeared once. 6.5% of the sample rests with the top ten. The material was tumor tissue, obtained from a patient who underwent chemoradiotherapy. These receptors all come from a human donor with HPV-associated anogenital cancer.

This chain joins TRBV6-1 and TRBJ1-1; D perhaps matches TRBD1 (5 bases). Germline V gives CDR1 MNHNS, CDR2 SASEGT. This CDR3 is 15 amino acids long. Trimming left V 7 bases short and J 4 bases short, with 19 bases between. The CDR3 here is CASNRYSRGGTEAFF. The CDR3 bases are TGTGCCAGCAATAGATACAGCCGCGGGGGCACTGAAGCTTTCTTT.

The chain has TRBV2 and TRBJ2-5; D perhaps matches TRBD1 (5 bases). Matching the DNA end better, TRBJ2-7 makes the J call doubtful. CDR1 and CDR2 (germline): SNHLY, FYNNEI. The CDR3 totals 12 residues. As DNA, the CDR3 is TGTGCCAGCAGAGGGGAAACCTACGAGCAGTACTTC. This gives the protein CASRGETYEQYF.

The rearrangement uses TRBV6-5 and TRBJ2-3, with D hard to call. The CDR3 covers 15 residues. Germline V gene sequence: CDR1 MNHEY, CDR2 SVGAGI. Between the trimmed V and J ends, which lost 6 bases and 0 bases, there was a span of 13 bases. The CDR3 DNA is TGTGCCAGCAGCCCCCAGTTTGGTAGCACAGATACGCAGTATTTT. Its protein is CASSPQFGSTDTQYF.

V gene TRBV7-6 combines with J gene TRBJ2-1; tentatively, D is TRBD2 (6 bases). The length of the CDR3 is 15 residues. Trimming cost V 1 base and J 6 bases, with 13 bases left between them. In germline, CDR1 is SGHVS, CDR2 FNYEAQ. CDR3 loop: CASSLGSGGSNEQFF. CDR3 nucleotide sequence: TGTGCCAGCAGCTTAGGTAGTGGGGGGAGCAATGAGCAGTTCTTC. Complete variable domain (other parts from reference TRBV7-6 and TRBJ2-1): GAGVSQSPRYKVTKRGQDVALRCDPISGHVSLYWYRQALGQGPEFLTYFNYEAQQDKSGLPNDRFSAERPEGSISTLTIQRTEQRDSAMYRCASSLGSGGSNEQFFGPGTRLTVL.

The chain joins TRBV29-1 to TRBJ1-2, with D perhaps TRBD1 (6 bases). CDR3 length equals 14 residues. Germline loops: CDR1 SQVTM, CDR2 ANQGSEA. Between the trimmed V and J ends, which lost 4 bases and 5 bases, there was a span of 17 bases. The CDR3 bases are TGCAGCGTTGGAGGCCAGGGGTTAAAGTATGGCTACACCTTC. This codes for CSVGGQGLKYGYTF.

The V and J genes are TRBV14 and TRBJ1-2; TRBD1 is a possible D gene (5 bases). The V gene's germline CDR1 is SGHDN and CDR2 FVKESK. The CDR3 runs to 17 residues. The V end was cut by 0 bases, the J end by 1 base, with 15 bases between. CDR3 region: CASSQDKMGDRNYGYTF. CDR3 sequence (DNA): TGTGCCAGCAGCCAAGATAAGATGGGGGACCGTAACTATGGCTACACCTTC.

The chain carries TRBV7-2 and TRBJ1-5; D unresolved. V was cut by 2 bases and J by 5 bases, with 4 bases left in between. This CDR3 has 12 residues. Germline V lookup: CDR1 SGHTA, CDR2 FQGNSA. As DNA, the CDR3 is TGTGCCAGCAGCTTACCCTATCAGCCCCAGCATTTT. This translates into CASSLPYQPQHF.

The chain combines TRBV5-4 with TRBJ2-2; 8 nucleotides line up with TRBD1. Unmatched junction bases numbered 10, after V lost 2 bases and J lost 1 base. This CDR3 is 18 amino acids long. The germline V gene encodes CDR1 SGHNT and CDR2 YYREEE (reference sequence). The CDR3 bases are TGTGCCAGCAGCTTATTCCCCCAAGGGACAGGGAACACCGGGGAGCTGTTTTTT. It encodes CASSLFPQGTGNTGELFF.

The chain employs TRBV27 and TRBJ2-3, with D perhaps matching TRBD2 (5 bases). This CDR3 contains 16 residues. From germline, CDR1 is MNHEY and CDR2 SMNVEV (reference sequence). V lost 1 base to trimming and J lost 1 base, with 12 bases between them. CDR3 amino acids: CASSLWADWGTDTQYF. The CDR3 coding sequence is TGTGCCAGCAGTTTATGGGCGGACTGGGGCACAGATACGCAGTATTTT.

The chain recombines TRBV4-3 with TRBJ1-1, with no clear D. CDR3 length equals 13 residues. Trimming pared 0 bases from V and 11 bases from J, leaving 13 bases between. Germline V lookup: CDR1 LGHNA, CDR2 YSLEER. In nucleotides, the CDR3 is TGCGCCAGCAGCCAAGAGCTTGGTCCGAGGGCTTTCTTT. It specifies CASSQELGPRAFF.

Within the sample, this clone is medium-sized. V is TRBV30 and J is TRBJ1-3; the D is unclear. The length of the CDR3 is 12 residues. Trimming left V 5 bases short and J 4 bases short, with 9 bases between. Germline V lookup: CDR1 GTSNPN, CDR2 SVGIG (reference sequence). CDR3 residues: CAWGSAGNTIYF. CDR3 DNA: TGTGCCTGGGGTTCTGCCGGAAACACCATATATTTT. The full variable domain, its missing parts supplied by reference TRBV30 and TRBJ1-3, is SQTIHQWPATLVQPVGSPLSLECTVEGTSNPNLYWYRQAAGRGLQLLFYSVGIGQISSEVPQNLSASRPQDRQFILSSKKLLLSDSGFYLCAWGSAGNTIYFGEGSWLTVV.

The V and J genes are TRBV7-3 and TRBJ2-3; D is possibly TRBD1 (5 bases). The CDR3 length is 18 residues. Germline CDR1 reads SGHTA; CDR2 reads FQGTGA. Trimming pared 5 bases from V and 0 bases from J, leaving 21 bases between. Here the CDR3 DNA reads TGTGCCAGCAGCCCGTCGGTTTTAAGGACACCTAGCACAGATACGCAGTATTTT. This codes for CASSPSVLRTPSTDTQYF.

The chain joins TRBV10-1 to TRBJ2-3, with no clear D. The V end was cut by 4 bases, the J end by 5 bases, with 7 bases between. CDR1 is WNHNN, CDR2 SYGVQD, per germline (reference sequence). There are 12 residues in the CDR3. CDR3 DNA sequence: TGCGCCAGCAGTGCGATGGGAGATACGCAGTATTTT. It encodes CASSAMGDTQYF.

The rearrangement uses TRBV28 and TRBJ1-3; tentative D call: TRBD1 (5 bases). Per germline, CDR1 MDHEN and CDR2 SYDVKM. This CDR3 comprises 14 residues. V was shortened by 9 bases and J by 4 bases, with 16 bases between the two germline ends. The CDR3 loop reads CASIAGGFGNTIYF. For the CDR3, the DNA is TGTGCCAGTATAGCCGGGGGTTTCGGAAACACCATATATTTT.